The subject of this entry is one T cell receptor beta chain. No cognate antigen has been identified for it. Nothing much larger sits one base from this clone, and base qualities are not available. Taken from cysteine to phenylalanine, the CDR3 has 17 residues. Of all the DNA, just the CDR3 is kept, 51 bases in frame from base 1. V trim: 4 bases; J trim: 6 bases; unmatched bases: 14. CDR1 is given as KGHDR and CDR2 as SFDVKD, both from the germline V gene. RNA was extracted using the RNeasy kit, and roughly 0.5 to 1 microgram was reverse transcribed with random hexamers. The immunoSEQ multiplex PCR assay, covering 54 Vbeta and 13 Jbeta segments, was used to amplify TCR beta CDR3 regions. Bias from PCR amplification was corrected by using a synthetic template baseline for primer optimization and for computational correction. The authors' analysis ran thus. Reads were annotated to V, D and J genes according to IMGT and were analyzed with immunoSEQ Analyzer, with only productive sequences retained. Clonality was computed as one minus Shannon entropy normalized by log2 of the number of productive unique sequences. For each patient and control, public and private clones were evaluated among the 100 most prevalent clones. Clones were defined as Susac-specific when absent from the healthy and MS cohorts, from roughly 1,000 published viral clones and from other ImmuneACCESS disease sequences. Using fastp trimming at Q25 and MiXCR clonotype assembly, TCRdb reanalyzed the public sequencing data and kept in-frame beta chains. Rows are combined by CDR3 protein, so each entry shows the most common genes and DNA. V and J calls and clone size were set by TCRdb, not the authors. Recorded for this sample are 170,000 or so distinct CDR3 sequences; 90% to 95% of them occurred a single time. The ten largest clones add up to roughly 0.097% of the sample.

This specimen belongs to a study of CD8 T cells in Susac syndrome (dated by TCRdb to the late 2010s). Concerning the study at large: The study used repertoire sequencing to test whether antigen drove CD8+ T cell activation and differentiation in Susac syndrome.

High-throughput TCR beta sequencing profiled peripheral blood CD8+ and CD4+ T cells from healthy donors, Susac syndrome patients and multiple sclerosis patients. The multiple sclerosis controls were treatment-naive patients whose relapsing-remitting disease, either stable or active, fulfilled the revised McDonald criteria. Bulk CD8+ and CD4+ T cells were purified by magnetic negative isolation, while CD8+ TEMRA cells were enriched using FACS. Blood was collected in EDTA tubes and processed within 24 hours, with PBMCs isolated through density gradient centrifugation. PBMCs intended for TCR sequencing were cryopreserved in liquid nitrogen and were subsequently thawed in a 37 degrees C water bath. The sorted or isolated CD4+, CD8+ and CD8+ TEMRA cells had a purity of 90% or higher. Study-wide conclusions, independent of this receptor: The study acknowledged that relatively few individuals were included in the TCR sequencing and HLA analysis.

The chain uses TRBV24-1 and TRBJ2-1; 7 bases in the middle match TRBD2. The receptor's source is a human donor with multiple sclerosis. Sequenced: CD4+ T cells from PBMCs. The CDR3 is CATSDPEEAGASNEQFF. The DNA reads as follows: TGTGCCACCAGTGACCCAGAGGAGGCGGGAGCATCCAATGAGCAGTTCTTC.